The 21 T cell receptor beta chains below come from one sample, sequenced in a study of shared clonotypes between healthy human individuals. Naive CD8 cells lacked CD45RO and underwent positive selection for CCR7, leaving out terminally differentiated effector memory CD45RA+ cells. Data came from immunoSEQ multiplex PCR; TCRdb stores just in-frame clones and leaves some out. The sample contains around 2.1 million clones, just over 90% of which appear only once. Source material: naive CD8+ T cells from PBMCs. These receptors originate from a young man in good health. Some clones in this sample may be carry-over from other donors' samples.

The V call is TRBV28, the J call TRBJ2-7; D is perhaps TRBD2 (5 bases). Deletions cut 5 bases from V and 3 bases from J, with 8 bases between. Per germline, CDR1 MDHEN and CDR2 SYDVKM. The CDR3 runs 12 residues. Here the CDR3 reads CASSGGFYEQYF. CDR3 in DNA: TGTGCCAGCAGTGGCGGGTTCTACGAGCAGTACTTC.

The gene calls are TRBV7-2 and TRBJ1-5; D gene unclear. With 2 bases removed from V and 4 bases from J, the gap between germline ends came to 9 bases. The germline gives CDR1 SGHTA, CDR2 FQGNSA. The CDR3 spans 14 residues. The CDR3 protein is CASSLPIGNQPQHF. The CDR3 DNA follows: TGTGCCAGCAGCTTACCTATAGGGAATCAGCCCCAGCATTTT.

The CDR3 region is CASSQDPGWWAEAFF. In DNA form, the CDR3 reads TGTGCCAGCAGCCAAGATCCCGGATGGTGGGCTGAAGCTTTCTTT. This sequence joins TRBV14 and TRBJ1-1; no clear D gene. V was pared by 0 bases and J by 6 bases, with 14 bases between. Germline assignment: CDR1 SGHDN and CDR2 FVKESK. The CDR3 contains 15 residues.

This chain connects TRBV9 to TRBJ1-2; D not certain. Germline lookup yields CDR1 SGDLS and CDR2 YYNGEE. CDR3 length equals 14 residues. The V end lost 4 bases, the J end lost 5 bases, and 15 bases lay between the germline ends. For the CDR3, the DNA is TGTGCCAGCAGCTCGAAAAACAGCCTTTATGGCTACACCTTC. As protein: CASSSKNSLYGYTF.

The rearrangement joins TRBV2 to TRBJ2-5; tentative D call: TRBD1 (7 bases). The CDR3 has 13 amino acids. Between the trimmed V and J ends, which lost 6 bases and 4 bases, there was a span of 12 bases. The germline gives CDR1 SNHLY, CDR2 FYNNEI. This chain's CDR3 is CASRVQGGETQYF. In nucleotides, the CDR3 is TGTGCCAGCAGGGTCCAGGGGGGAGAGACCCAGTACTTC.

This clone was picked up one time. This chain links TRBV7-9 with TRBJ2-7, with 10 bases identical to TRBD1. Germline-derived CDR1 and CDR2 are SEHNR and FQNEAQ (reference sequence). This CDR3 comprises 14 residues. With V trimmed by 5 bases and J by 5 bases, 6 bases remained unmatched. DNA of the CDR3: TGTGCCAGCAGCCGCAGGGACAGGGGCGACGAGCAGTACTTC. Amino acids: CASSRRDRGDEQYF.

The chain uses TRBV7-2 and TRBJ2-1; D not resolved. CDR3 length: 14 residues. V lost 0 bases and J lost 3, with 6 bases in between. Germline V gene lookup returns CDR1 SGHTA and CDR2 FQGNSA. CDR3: CASSLARYYNEQFF. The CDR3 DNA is TGTGCCAGCAGCTTAGCTAGATACTACAATGAGCAGTTCTTC.

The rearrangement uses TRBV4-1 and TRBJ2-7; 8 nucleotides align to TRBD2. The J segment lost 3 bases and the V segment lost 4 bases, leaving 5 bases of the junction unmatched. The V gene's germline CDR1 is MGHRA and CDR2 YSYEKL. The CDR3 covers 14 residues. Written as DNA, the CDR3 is TGCGCCAGCAGCCCGACTAGCGCTAACTACGAGCAGTACTTC. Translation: CASSPTSANYEQYF.

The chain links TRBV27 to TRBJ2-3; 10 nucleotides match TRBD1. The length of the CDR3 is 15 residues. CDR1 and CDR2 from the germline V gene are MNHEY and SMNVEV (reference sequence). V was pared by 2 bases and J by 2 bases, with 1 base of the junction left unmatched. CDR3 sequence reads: CASSLDRGHTDTQYF. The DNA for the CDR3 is TGTGCCAGCAGTTTAGACAGGGGGCACACAGATACGCAGTATTTT.

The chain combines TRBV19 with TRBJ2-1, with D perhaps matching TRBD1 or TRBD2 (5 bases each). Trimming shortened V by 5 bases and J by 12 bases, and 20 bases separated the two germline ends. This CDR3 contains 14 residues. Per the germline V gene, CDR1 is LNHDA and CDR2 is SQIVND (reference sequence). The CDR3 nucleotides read TGTGCCAGTAGTCCCAACCCCCGAGGGGCGGGGCAGTTCTTC. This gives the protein CASSPNPRGAGQFF.

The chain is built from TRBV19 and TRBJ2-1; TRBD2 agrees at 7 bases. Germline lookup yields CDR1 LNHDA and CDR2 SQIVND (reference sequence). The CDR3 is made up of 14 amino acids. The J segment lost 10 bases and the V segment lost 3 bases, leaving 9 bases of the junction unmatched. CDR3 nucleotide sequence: TGTGCCAGTAGTATCGTCTCGGGAGGTCCAGAGCAGTTCTTC. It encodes CASSIVSGGPEQFF.

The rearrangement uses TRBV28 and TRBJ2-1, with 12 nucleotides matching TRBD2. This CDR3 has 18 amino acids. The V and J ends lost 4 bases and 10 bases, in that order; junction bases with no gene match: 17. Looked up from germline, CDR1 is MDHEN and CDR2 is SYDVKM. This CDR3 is CASSSLGLAGIPTWEQFF. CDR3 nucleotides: TGTGCCAGCAGTTCTTTGGGACTAGCGGGTATCCCCACCTGGGAGCAGTTCTTC. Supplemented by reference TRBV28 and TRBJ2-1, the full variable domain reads DVKVTQSSRYLVKRTGEKVFLECVQDMDHENMFWYRQDPGLGLRLIYFSYDVKMKEKGDIPEGYSVSREKKERFSLILESASTNQTSMYLCASSSLGLAGIPTWEQFFGPGTRLTVL.

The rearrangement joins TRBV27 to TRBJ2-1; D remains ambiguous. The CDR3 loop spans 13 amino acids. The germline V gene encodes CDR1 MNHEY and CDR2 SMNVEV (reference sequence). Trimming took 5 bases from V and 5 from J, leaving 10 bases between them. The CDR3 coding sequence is TGTGCCAGCAGTCTTCGATTGGACAATGAGCAGTTCTTC. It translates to CASSLRLDNEQFF.

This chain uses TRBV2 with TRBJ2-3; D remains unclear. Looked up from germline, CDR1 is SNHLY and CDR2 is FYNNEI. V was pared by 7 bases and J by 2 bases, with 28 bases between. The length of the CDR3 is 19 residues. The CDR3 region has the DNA TGTGCCAGCACCGATACCCTGACCGGTTATTTGTTTGTCACAGATACGCAGTATTTT. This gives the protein CASTDTLTGYLFVTDTQYF.

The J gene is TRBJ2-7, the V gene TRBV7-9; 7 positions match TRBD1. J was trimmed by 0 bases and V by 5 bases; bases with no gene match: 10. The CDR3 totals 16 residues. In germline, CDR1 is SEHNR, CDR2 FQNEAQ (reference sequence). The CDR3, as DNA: TGTGCCAGCAGCCCCCGAGGGGGCCCGAGCTCCTACGAGCAGTACTTC. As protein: CASSPRGGPSSYEQYF.

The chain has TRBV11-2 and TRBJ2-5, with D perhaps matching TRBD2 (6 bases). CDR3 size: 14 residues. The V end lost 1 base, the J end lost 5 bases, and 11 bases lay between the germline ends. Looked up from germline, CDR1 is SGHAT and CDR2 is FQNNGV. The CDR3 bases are TGTGCCAGCAGCTTAGTGGGGGGTTCCGAGACCCAGTACTTC. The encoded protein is CASSLVGGSETQYF.

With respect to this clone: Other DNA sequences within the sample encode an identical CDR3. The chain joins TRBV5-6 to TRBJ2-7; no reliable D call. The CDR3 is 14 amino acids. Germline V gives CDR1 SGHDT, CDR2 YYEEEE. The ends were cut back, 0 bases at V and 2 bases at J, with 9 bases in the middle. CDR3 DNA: TGTGCCAGCAGCTTGGGGGCAGGAACCTACGAGCAGTACTTC. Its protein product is CASSLGAGTYEQYF.

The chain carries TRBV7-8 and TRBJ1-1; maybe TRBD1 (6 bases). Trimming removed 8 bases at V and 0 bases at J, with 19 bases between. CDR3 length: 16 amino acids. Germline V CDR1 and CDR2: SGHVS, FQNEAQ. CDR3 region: CASYLGATFMNTEAFF. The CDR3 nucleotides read TGTGCCAGCTACTTGGGGGCTACATTCATGAACACTGAAGCTTTCTTT.

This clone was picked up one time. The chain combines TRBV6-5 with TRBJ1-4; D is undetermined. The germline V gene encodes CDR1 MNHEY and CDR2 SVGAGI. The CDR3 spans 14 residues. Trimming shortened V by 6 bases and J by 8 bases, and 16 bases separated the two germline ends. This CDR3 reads CASSPTSVLEKLFF. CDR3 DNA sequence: TGTGCCAGCAGCCCGACCTCGGTGCTAGAAAAACTGTTTTTT.

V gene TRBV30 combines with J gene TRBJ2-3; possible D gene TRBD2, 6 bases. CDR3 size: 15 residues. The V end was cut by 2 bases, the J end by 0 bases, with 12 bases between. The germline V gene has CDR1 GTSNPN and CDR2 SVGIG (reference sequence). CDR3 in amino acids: CAWSTPGLSTDTQYF. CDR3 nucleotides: TGTGCCTGGAGTACTCCGGGACTCAGCACAGATACGCAGTATTTT.

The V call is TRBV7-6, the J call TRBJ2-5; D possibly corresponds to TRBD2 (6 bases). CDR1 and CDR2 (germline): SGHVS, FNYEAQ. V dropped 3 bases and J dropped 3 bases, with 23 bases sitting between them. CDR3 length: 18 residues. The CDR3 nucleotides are TGTGCCAGCAGCTTGTACCCTGACCTGGGCGGCGGGGAAGAGACCCAGTACTTC. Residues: CASSLYPDLGGGEETQYF.